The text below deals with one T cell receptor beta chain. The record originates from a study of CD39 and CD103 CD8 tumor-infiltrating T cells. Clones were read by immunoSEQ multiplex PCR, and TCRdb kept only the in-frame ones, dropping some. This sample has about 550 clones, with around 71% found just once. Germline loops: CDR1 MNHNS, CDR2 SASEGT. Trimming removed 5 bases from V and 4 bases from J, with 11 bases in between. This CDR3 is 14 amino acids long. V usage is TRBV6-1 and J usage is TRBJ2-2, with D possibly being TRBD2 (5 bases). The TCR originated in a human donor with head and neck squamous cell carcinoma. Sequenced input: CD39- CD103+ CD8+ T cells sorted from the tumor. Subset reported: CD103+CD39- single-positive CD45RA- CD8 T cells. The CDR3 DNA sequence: TGTGCCAGCAGTCCCCTCGCGGGCACCGGGGAGCTGTTTTTT. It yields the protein CASSPLAGTGELFF.